These 19 T cell receptor beta chains originate from one sample sequenced in a study of human T cells and chemical hapten exposure. The time point was: patch test 1, 2 weeks after DPC sensitization. Treatment reported: therapeutic diphenylcyclopropenone sensitization with weekly scalp DPC. Via MiXCR, TCRdb re-called the RACE reads, giving one row per CDR3 protein. Of approximately 100,000 distinct CDR3 sequences listed, about 11% were seen once; the top ten hold roughly 3.2%. The source was whole blood, collected in connection with sensitization to the hapten diphenylcyclopropenone (DPC). Receptors originate from a woman aged 40 to 55 with alopecia areata. Some clones in this sample may be carry-over from other donors' samples.

This clonotype was detected ten times or more. The rearrangement links TRBV6-2 or TRBV6-3 to TRBJ2-1; D possibly matches TRBD1 or TRBD2 (5 bases each). The CDR3 extends over 12 amino acids. Trimming took 0 bases from V and 12 from J, leaving 9 bases between them. Per germline, CDR1 MNHEY and CDR2 SVGEGT. CDR3 DNA sequence: TGTGCCAGCAGTTACTCGGGGGTCCGGCAGTTCTTC. Its translation is CASSYSGVRQFF.

Ten or more counts support this clonotype. This CDR3 is CASSFHLAGRGETQYF. Here the CDR3 DNA reads TGTGCCAGCAGCTTCCACCTAGCGGGGAGGGGAGAGACCCAGTACTTC. V is TRBV7-2 and J is TRBJ2-5; 9 bases are a match to TRBD2. CDR3 length: 16 amino acids. The germline V gene encodes CDR1 SGHTA and CDR2 FQGNSA. The V and J ends lost 3 bases and 4 bases, in that order; junction bases with no gene match: 9. Full variable domain (missing parts from reference TRBV7-2 and TRBJ2-5): GAGVSQSPSNKVTEKGKDVELRCDPISGHTALYWYRQSLGQGLEFLIYFQGNSAPDKSGLPSDRFSAERTGGSVSTLTIQRTQQEDSAVYLCASSFHLAGRGETQYFGPGTRLLVL.

This rearrangement joins TRBV5-5 to TRBJ2-4; no clear D. Germline lookup yields CDR1 SGHKS and CDR2 YYEKEE (reference sequence). The V and J ends lost 4 bases and 9 bases respectively, with 17 bases between them. The CDR3 has 14 residues. CDR3 sequence (DNA): TGTGCCAGCAGCCGACCCGGGCGGCCGGGCATTCAGTACTTC. Translated: CASSRPGRPGIQYF.

This clonotype was seen a handful of times. The rearrangement joins TRBV6-5 to TRBJ1-1; D uncertain. V shed 7 bases and J shed 1 base, with 13 bases lying between them. The CDR3 length is 14 residues. Germline values: CDR1 MNHEY, CDR2 SVGAGI. The CDR3, as DNA: TGTGCCAGCACCCAAGGACGGAGGAACACTGAAGCTTTCTTT. Protein sequence: CASTQGRRNTEAFF.

This clonotype was picked up many times. CDR3 in amino acids: CASSSGTWDTEAFF. CDR3 DNA: TGCGCCAGCAGCTCAGGGACGTGGGACACTGAAGCTTTCTTT. This rearrangement joins TRBV5-1 to TRBJ1-1; TRBD1 might be the D (5 bases). Deletions cut 3 bases from V and 3 bases from J, with 12 bases between. The CDR3 has 14 residues. The germline CDR1 and CDR2 sequences are SGHRS and YFSETQ.

This clonotype was counted a few times. The CDR3 is CASSTVVNTEAFF. The CDR3 DNA reads TGTGCCAGCAGTACGGTCGTGAACACTGAAGCTTTCTTT. The genes are TRBV3-1 and TRBJ1-1; D unresolved. The CDR3 extends over 13 amino acids. From germline, CDR1 is LGHDT and CDR2 YNNKEL (reference sequence). Between the trimmed V and J ends, which lost 6 bases and 0 bases, there was a span of 8 bases. Variable domain in full (rest from reference TRBV3-1 and TRBJ1-1): DTAVSQTPKYLVTQMGNDKSIKCEQNLGHDTMYWYKQDSKKFLKIMFSYNNKELIINETVPNRFSPKSPDKAHLNLHINSLELGDSAVYFCASSTVVNTEAFFGQGTRLTVV.

The J gene is TRBJ2-7, the V gene TRBV6-6; 7 nucleotides align to TRBD1. CDR1 MNHNY and CDR2 SVGAGI come from the germline V gene (reference sequence). This CDR3 has 15 amino acids. The ends lost 4 bases at V and 2 bases at J; junction bases unmatched: 8. CDR3 protein: CASSSTGTATYEQYF. The CDR3, as DNA: TGTGCCAGCAGTTCCACCGGGACAGCCACCTACGAGCAGTACTTC.

This clonotype came up many times. The V gene is TRBV14, the J gene TRBJ1-1, with 9 bases that match TRBD1. With V trimmed by 4 bases and J by 8 bases, 8 bases remained unmatched. Germline V lookup: CDR1 SGHDN, CDR2 FVKESK. The CDR3 runs to 14 residues. CDR3 in DNA: TGTGCCAGCAGCCCTTACGGGACAGGGAGAGAAGCTTTCTTT. It specifies CASSPYGTGREAFF. Drawing the rest from reference TRBV14 and TRBJ1-1, the complete variable domain is EAGVTQFPSHSVIEKGQTVTLRCDPISGHDNLYWYRRVMGKEIKFLLHFVKESKQDESGMPNNRFLAERTGGTYSTLKVQPAELEDSGVYFCASSPYGTGREAFFGQGTRLTVV.

This clonotype appeared many times. The gene calls are TRBV2 and TRBJ2-6; D may be TRBD2 (6 bases). Germline V gene data show CDR1 as SNHLY and CDR2 as FYNNEI. Trimming cost V 8 bases and J 2 bases, with 13 bases left between them. The CDR3 loop spans 15 amino acids. CDR3 protein: CASGDGTAGANVLTF. CDR3 nucleotide sequence: TGTGCCAGCGGAGACGGGACTGCTGGGGCCAACGTCCTGACTTTC.

This chain uses TRBV7-6 with TRBJ2-6; D remains ambiguous. Germline V gene data show CDR1 as SGHVS and CDR2 as FNYEAQ. The CDR3 runs 14 residues. Trimming pared 3 bases from V and 1 base from J, leaving 4 bases between. The CDR3 sequence is CASSFASGANVLTF. For the CDR3, the DNA is TGTGCCAGCAGCTTCGCGTCTGGGGCCAACGTCCTGACTTTC.

The gene calls are TRBV21-1 and TRBJ2-7. TRBV21-1 is termed a pseudogene. The CDR3 totals 16 residues. CDR3 sequence reads: CASSKEHDGGWYEQYF. CDR3 DNA sequence: TGTGCCAGCAGCAAAGAACACGACGGCGGTTGGTACGAGCAGTACTTC.

This clonotype was counted only a few times. This sequence joins TRBV7-2 and TRBJ2-3, with TRBD1 matching 8 bases. The CDR3 spans 15 residues. Germline V CDR1 and CDR2: SGHTA, FQGNSA. Trimming at V came to 5 bases and at J to 2 bases, leaving 6 bases not matched to a gene. CDR3 amino acids: CASSIGQGATDTQYF. The DNA for the CDR3 is TGTGCCAGCAGCATTGGACAGGGAGCCACAGATACGCAGTATTTT.

The chain joins TRBV29-1 to TRBJ2-6; 7 bases match TRBD1. V was clipped by 4 bases and J by 0 bases; unmatched bases: 3. CDR3 length: 15 residues. Germline V lookup: CDR1 SQVTM, CDR2 ANQGSEA. In nucleotides, the CDR3 is TGCAGCGTTGGGGGACAGAGCTCTGGGGCCAACGTCCTGACTTTC. This gives the protein CSVGGQSSGANVLTF.

This clonotype has a handful of counts. V gene TRBV28 combines with J gene TRBJ2-5, with D tentatively TRBD1 (6 bases). Per germline, CDR1 MDHEN and CDR2 SYDVKM. The V end was cut by 5 bases, the J end by 6 bases, with 19 bases between. The CDR3 is made up of 15 amino acids. CDR3 sequence (DNA): TGTGCCAGCAGTCCCATCTATGGGGGCCAGAAGACCCAGTACTTC. Residues: CASSPIYGGQKTQYF.

At least ten counts were recorded for this clonotype. The chain carries TRBV29-1 and TRBJ2-3, with 13 bases aligning to TRBD2. After removal of 5 bases from V and 2 bases from J, the junction contained 7 bases not matched to a gene. Per the germline V gene, CDR1 is SQVTM and CDR2 is ANQGSEA. This CDR3 spans 16 amino acids. The CDR3 nucleotides are TGCAGCGTTTCCCGGACTAGCGGGGGACTCACAGATACGCAGTATTTT. Its translation is CSVSRTSGGLTDTQYF.

The V gene is TRBV7-2, the J gene TRBJ2-1, with D unresolved. The CDR3 has 10 amino acids. V lost 2 bases and J lost 8, with 1 base in between. The germline V gene encodes CDR1 SGHTA and CDR2 FQGNSA. The CDR3 coding sequence is TGTGCCAGCAGCTTATATGAGCAGTTCTTC. It encodes CASSLYEQFF.

This clonotype was picked up a small number of times. The CDR3 protein is CASSRTGVSGNTIYF. The CDR3 DNA sequence: TGTGCCAGCAGCCGGACAGGGGTATCTGGAAACACCATATATTTT. The V call is TRBV7-9, the J call TRBJ1-3, with 9 bases aligning to TRBD1. J lost 1 base, V lost 5 bases, and 3 bases had no gene match. From germline, CDR1 is SEHNR and CDR2 FQNEAQ (reference sequence). The CDR3 covers 15 residues.

J is TRBJ2-5 and V is TRBV19; a possible D gene is TRBD2 (5 bases). This CDR3 has 14 amino acids. Germline V gene data show CDR1 as LNHDA and CDR2 as SQIVND (reference sequence). Trimming pared 5 bases from V and 1 base from J, leaving 11 bases between. The CDR3 sequence is CASSLGLGQETQYF. The CDR3 DNA sequence: TGTGCCAGTAGTCTCGGACTTGGCCAAGAGACCCAGTACTTC.

This clonotype was counted a few times. The chain carries TRBV20-1 and TRBJ1-2, with 8 bases that match TRBD1. Germline V gene lookup returns CDR1 DFQATT and CDR2 SNEGSKA (reference sequence). V lost 3 bases, J lost 1 base, and 10 bases stayed unmatched. The CDR3 contains 16 residues. The CDR3 DNA reads as TGCAGTGCTAGGCAGTATCCAGGGGGCCTTAACTATGGCTACACCTTC. As protein: CSARQYPGGLNYGYTF.